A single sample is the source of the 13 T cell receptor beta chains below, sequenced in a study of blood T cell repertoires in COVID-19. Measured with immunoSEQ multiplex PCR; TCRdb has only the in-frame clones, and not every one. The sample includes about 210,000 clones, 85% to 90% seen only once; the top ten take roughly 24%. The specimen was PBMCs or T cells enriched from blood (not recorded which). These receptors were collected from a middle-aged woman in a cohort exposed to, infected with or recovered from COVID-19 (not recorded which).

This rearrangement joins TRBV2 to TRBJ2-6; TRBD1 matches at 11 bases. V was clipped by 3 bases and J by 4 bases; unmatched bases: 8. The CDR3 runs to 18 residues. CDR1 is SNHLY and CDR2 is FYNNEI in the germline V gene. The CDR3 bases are TGTGCCAGCAGTGAGGGAGGGACAGGGGGTGTAGGGGCCAACGTCCTGACTTTC. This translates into CASSEGGTGGVGANVLTF.

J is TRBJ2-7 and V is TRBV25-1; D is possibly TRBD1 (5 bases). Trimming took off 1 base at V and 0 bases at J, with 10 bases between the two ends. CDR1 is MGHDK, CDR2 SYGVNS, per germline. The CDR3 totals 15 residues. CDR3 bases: TGTGCCAGCAGTGAATGGGGCAGATCCTCCTACGAGCAGTACTTC. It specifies CASSEWGRSSYEQYF.

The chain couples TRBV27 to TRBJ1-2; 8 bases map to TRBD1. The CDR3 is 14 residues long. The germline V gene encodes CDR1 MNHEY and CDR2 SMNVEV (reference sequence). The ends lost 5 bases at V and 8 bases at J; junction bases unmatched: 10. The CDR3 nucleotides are TGTGCCAGCAGTCTCCTTCAGGGGGCGGAGGGCTACACCTTC. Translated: CASSLLQGAEGYTF.

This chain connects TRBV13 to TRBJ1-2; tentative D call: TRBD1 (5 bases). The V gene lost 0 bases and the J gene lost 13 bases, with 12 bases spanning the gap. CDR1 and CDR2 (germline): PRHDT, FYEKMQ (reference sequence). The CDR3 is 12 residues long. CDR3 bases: TGTGCCAGCAGCTTAGGGACAGAGCCTAGCACCTTC. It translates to CASSLGTEPSTF.

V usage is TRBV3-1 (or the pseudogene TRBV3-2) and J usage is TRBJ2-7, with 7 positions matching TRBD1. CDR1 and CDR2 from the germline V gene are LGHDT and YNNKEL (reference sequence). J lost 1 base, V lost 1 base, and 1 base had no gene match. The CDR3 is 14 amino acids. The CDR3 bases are TGTGCCAGCAGCCAAGTACAGGGGTCCTACGAGCAGTACTTC. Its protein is CASSQVQGSYEQYF.

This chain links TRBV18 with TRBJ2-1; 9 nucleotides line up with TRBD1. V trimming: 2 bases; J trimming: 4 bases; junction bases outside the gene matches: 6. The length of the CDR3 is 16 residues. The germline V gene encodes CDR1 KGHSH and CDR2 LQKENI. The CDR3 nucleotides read TGTGCCAGCTCACCATTCCGGGACAGGGTTTACAATGAGCAGTTCTTC. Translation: CASSPFRDRVYNEQFF.

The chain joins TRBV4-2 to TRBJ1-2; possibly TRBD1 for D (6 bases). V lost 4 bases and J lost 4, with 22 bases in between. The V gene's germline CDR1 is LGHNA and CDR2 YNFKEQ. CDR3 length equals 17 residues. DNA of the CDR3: TGTGCCAGCAGCCCCTCTTCAACGGACAGAGGAGGCTATGGCTACACCTTC. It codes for CASSPSSTDRGGYGYTF.

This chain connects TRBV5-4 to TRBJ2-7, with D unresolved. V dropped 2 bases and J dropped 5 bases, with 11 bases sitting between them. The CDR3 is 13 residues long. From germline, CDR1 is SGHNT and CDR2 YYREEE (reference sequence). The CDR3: CASSLAGRHEQYF. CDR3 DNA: TGTGCCAGCAGCTTAGCAGGTCGGCACGAGCAGTACTTC.

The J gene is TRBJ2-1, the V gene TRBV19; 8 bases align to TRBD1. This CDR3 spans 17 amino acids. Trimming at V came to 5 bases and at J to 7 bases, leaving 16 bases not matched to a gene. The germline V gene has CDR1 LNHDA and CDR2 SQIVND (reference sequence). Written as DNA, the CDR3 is TGTGCCAGTAGTGGTGGGACAGGCAACTTAGGTAAGAATGAGCAGTTCTTC. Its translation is CASSGGTGNLGKNEQFF.

CDR3: CASSLRTELNTEAFF. The CDR3 DNA reads TGTGCCAGCAGCTTAAGGACAGAGCTGAACACTGAAGCTTTCTTT. The rearrangement joins TRBV13 to TRBJ1-1; the D gene is possibly TRBD1 (6 bases). CDR3 length equals 15 residues. Deletions cut 2 bases from V and 0 bases from J, with 10 bases between. CDR1 PRHDT and CDR2 FYEKMQ come from the germline V gene (reference sequence).

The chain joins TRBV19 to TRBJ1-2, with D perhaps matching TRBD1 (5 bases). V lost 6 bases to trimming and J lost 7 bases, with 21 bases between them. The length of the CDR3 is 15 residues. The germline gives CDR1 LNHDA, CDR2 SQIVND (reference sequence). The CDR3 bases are TGTGCCAGTAGCCCATCCCAGGGTTGGACCCTTGGCTACACCTTC. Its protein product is CASSPSQGWTLGYTF.

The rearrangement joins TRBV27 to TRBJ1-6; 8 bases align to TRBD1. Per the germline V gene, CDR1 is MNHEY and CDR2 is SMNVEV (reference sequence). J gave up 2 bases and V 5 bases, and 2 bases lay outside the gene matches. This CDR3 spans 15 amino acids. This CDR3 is CASSDRGPYNSPLHF. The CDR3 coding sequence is TGTGCCAGCAGTGACAGGGGTCCCTATAATTCACCCCTCCACTTT.

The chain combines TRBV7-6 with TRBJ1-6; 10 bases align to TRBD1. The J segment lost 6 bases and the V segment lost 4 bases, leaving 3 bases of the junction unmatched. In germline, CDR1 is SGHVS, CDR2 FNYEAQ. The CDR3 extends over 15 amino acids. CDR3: CASSSDRGFNSPLHF. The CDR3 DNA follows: TGTGCCAGCAGCTCGGACAGGGGGTTTAATTCACCCCTCCACTTT.